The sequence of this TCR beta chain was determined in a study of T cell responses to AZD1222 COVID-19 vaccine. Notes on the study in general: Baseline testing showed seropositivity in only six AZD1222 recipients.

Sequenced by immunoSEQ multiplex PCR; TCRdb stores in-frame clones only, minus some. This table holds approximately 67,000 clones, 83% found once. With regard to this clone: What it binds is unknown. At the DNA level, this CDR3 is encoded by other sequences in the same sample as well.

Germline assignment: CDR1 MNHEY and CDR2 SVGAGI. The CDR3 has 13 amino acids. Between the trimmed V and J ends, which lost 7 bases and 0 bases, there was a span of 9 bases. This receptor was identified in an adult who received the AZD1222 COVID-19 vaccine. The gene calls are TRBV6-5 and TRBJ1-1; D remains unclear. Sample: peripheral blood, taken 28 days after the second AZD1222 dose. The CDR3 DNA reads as TGTGCCAGCATCCTCGGCATGAACACTGAAGCTTTCTTT. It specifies CASILGMNTEAFF.